This paragraph reports one T cell receptor beta chain. The record originates from a study of blood T cell repertoires in COVID-19. Study details: Samples came from the United States, Italy and Spain, spanning acute and convalescent COVID-19. In each case, the material was cDNA or gDNA derived from T cells, B-cell-depleted T cells, or PBMCs.

Per the original data handling: Nucleated cell counts were estimated from reference gene primer amplification. Data came from immunoSEQ multiplex PCR; TCRdb stores just in-frame clones and leaves some out. For V, J and clone size, that table is used; D and trimming come from the DNA. The table records 85,000 to 95,000 clones, around 90% of them present only once. In germline, CDR1 is SGHRS, CDR2 YFSETQ. The CDR3 totals 16 residues. J lost 4 bases, V lost 2 bases, and 11 bases had no gene match. This receptor was identified in a man aged 55 to 70 with COVID-19, enrolled during active disease. Sequencing was carried out using peripheral blood. This rearrangement joins TRBV5-1 to TRBJ1-2; 7 positions match TRBD1. CDR3: CASSLPDREDSYGYTF. CDR3 coding DNA: TGCGCCAGCAGCTTACCCGACAGGGAGGATTCCTATGGCTACACCTTC. Supplemented by reference TRBV5-1 and TRBJ1-2, the full variable domain reads KAGVTQTPRYLIKTRGQQVTLSCSPISGHRSVSWYQQTPGQGLQFLFEYFSETQRNKGNFPGRFSGRQFSNSRSEMNVSTLELGDSALYLCASSLPDREDSYGYTFGSGTRLTVV.